This is a list of T cell receptor beta chains from one sample in a study of neurological immune-mediated disorders. TCRdb processed the 5' RACE reads anew with MiXCR; each CDR3 protein has one entry. The sample lists some 80,000 distinct CDR3 sequences, about 5.6% seen once, with 7.9% in the top ten. Sequences were obtained from PBMCs. Every receptor here comes from a woman aged 60-75 years with multiple sclerosis. The CDR3 runs from the conserved cysteine through the conserved F or W. Each record gives: D gene, J gene, V gene, clone size, CDR3 DNA, CDR3 protein. D genes are given only for firm matches. Expanded clones get a size class; other rows say once, few or many, or leave the size out.

NA | TRBJ2-3 | TRBV5-1 | many | TGCGCCAGCAGTTCCGGGACTTTGAACACAGATACGCAGTATTTT | CASSSGTLNTDTQYF
TRBD1 | TRBJ2-2 | TRBV7-9 | many | TGTGCCAGCAGCCAGGGGGTGAACACCGGGGAGCTGTTTTTT | CASSQGVNTGELFF
TRBD1 | TRBJ1-2 | TRBV4-1 | many | TGCGCCAGCAGCCGAGAAGATGCTCCGGGACAGGATATCTTTCGGATCTTC | CASSREDAPGQDIFRIF
NA | TRBJ2-3 | TRBV18 | many | TGTGCCAGCTCACCACCAAGCACAGATACGCAGTATTTT | CASSPPSTDTQYF
NA | TRBJ2-1 | TRBV9 | many | TGTGCCAGCAGCGTAGCTCAAGGGTCGGGCGAGCAGTTCTTC | CASSVAQGSGEQFF
NA | TRBJ1-4 | TRBV9 | many | TGTGCCAGCAGCTCTTGGGGCGGGGGCGAGGAAAAACTGTTTTTT | CASSSWGGGEEKLFF
TRBD2 | TRBJ2-1 | TRBV20-1 | many | TGCAGTGCTAGAGATCTGGCGGGAGCCGAGCAGTTCTTC | CSARDLAGAEQFF
TRBD1 | TRBJ1-2 | TRBV2 | many | TGTGCCAGCAGTGAAGCCGGGACAGGGGGATCCTATGGCTACACCTTC | CASSEAGTGGSYGYTF
TRBD1 | TRBJ2-3 | TRBV20-1 | many | TGCAGTGCTAGAGGCAGGGGGCTGTCAGATACGCAGTATTTT | CSARGRGLSDTQYF
TRBD2 | TRBJ2-2 | TRBV12-3/TRBV12-4 | NA | TGTGCCAGCAGCCCCCTATCCCTAGCGGGGGGTGGCGGGGAGCTGTTTTTT | CASSPLSLAGGGGELFF
NA | TRBJ2-1 | TRBV29-1 | few | TGCAGCGTTGATCGGGGGCTAGATGAGCAGTTCTTC | CSVDRGLDEQFF
NA | TRBJ1-2 | TRBV7-2 | many | TGTGCCAGCAGCTTATCGGGTGGGAAGGATGGCTACACCTTC | CASSLSGGKDGYTF
TRBD1 | TRBJ1-5 | TRBV7-8 | many | TGTGCCAGCAGCTCTACAGGGGCGAGCAATCAGCCCCAGCATTTT | CASSSTGASNQPQHF
TRBD2 | TRBJ2-5 | TRBV12-3/TRBV12-4 | many | TGTGCCAGCAGTCCCCTAGCGGGGGGGCAAGAGACCCAGTACTTC | CASSPLAGGQETQYF
NA | TRBJ1-5 | TRBV5-1 | many | TGCGCCAGCAGCTTGGCCGGCGAGAATCAGCCCCAGCATTTT | CASSLAGENQPQHF
NA | TRBJ2-3 | TRBV7-9 | few | TGTGCCAGCAGCGTAGCGCGAGGGACGGCGGGGGATACGCAGTATTTT | CASSVARGTAGDTQYF
NA | TRBJ2-2 | TRBV3-1 | NA | TGTGCCAGCAGCCAAGCCGGGACTAACACCGGGGAGCTGTTTTTT | CASSQAGTNTGELFF
NA | TRBJ1-2 | TRBV5-1 | many | TGCGCCAGCAGCTTGAGTAGTGATTATGGCTACACCTTC | CASSLSSDYGYTF
NA | TRBJ2-7 | TRBV29-1 | many | TGCAGCGTTGAAGGATATGGAACGACAAAGTACTTC | CSVEGYGTTKYF
NA | TRBJ1-1 | TRBV27 | few | TGTGCCAGCAGTTTGACGGTTCTGAACACTGAAGCTTTCTTT | CASSLTVLNTEAFF
NA | TRBJ1-1 | TRBV5-1 | NA | TGCGCCAGCAGCCGGACTCAGGCGGACACTGAAGCTTTCTTT | CASSRTQADTEAFF
NA | TRBJ2-1 | TRBV9 | many | TGTGCCAGCAGCCCGAGCCGGACAACCTACAATGAGCAGTTCTTC | CASSPSRTTYNEQFF
TRBD1 | TRBJ1-1 | TRBV5-1 | many | TGCGCCAGCAGCATAGGACAGGGGGTGGTCACTGAAGCTTTCTTT | CASSIGQGVVTEAFF